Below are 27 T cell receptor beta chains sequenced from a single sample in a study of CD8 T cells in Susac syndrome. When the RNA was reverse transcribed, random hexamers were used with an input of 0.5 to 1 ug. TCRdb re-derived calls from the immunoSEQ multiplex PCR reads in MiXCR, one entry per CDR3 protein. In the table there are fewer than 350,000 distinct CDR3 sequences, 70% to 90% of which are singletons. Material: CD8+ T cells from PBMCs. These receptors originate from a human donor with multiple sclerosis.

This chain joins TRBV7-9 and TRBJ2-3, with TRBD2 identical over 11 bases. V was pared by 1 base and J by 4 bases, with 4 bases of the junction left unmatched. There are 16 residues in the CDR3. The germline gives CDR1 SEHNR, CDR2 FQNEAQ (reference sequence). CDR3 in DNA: TGTGCCAGCAGCTTAGTGGCTAGCGGGAGGCCAGATACGCAGTATTTT. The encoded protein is CASSLVASGRPDTQYF. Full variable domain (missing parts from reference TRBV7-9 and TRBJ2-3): DTGVSQNPRHKITKRGQNVTFRCDPISEHNRLYWYRQTLGQGPEFLTYFQNEAQLEKSRLLSDRFSAERPKGSFSTLEIQRTEQGDSAMYLCASSLVASGRPDTQYFGPGTRLTVL.

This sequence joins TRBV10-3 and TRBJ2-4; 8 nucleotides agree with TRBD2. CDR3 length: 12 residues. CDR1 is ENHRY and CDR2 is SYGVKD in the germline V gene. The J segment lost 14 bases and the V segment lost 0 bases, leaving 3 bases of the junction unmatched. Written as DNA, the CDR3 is TGTGCCATCAGTGAGTCAGGGACTAGTGAGTACTTC. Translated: CAISESGTSEYF.

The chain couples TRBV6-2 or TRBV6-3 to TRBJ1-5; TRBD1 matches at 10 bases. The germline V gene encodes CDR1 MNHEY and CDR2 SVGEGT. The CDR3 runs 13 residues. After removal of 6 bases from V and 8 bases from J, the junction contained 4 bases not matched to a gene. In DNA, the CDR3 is TGTGCCAGCAGCTGGGACAGGGGAAAGCCCCAGCATTTT. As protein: CASSWDRGKPQHF.

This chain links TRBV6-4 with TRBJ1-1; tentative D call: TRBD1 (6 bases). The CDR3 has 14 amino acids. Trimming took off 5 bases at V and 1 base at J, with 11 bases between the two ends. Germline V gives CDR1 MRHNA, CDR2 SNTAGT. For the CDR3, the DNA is TGTGCCAGCAGTAGGGGGACCGCGAACACTGAAGCTTTCTTT. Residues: CASSRGTANTEAFF.

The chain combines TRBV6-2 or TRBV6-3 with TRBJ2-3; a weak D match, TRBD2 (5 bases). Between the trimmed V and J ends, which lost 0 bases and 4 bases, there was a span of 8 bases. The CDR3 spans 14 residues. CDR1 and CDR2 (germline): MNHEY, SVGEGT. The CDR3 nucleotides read TGTGCCAGCAGTTACTCGGGGAGCCCAGATACGCAGTATTTT. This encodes CASSYSGSPDTQYF.

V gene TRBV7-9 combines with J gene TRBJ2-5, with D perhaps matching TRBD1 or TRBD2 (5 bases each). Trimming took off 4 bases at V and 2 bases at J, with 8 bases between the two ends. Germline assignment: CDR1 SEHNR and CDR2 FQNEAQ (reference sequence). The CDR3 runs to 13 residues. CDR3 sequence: CASSSGTQETQYF. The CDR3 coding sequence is TGTGCCAGCAGCTCGGGGACGCAAGAGACCCAGTACTTC.

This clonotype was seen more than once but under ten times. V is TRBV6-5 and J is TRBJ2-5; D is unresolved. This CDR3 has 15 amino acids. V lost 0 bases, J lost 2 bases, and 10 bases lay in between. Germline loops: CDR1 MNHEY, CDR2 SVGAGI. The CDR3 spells CASSYSFGQQETQYF. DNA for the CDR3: TGTGCCAGCAGTTACTCGTTTGGCCAGCAAGAGACCCAGTACTTC.

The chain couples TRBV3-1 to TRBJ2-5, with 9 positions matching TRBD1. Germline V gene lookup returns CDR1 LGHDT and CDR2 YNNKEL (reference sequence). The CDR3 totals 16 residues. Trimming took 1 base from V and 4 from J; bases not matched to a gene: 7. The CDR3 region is CASSQVGDRVGETQYF. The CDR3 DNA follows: TGTGCCAGCAGCCAAGTAGGGGACAGGGTTGGAGAGACCCAGTACTTC.

CDR3 nucleotides: TGTGCCAGCACCCCCCGCGGCGACACCTACGAGCAGTACTTC. It codes for CASTPRGDTYEQYF. The chain is built from TRBV6-1 and TRBJ2-7, with D unresolved. CDR1 MNHNS and CDR2 SASEGT come from the germline V gene. Trimming removed 7 bases from V and 2 bases from J, with 15 bases in between. The CDR3 runs 14 residues.

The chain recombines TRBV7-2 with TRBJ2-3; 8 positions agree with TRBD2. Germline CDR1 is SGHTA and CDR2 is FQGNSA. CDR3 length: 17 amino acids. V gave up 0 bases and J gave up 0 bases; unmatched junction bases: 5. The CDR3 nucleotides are TGTGCCAGCAGCTTAGCGACTCCGGGGGGGAGCACAGATACGCAGTATTTT. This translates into CASSLATPGGSTDTQYF.

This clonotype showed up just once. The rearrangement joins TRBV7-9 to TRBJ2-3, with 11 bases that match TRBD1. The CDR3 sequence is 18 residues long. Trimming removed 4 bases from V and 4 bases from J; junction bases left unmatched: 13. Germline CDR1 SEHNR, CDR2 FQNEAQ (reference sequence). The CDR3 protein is CASSSPLPDRGPADTQYF. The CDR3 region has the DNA TGTGCCAGCAGCTCCCCCCTCCCGGACAGGGGGCCCGCAGATACGCAGTATTTT. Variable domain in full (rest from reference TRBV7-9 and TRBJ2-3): DTGVSQNPRHKITKRGQNVTFRCDPISEHNRLYWYRQTLGQGPEFLTYFQNEAQLEKSRLLSDRFSAERPKGSFSTLEIQRTEQGDSAMYLCASSSPLPDRGPADTQYFGPGTRLTVL.

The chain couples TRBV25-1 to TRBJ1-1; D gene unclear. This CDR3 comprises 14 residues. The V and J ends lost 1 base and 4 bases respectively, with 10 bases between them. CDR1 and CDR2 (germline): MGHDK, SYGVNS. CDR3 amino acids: CASSESSWGTEAFF. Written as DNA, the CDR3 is TGTGCCAGCAGTGAATCCTCGTGGGGCACTGAAGCTTTCTTT.

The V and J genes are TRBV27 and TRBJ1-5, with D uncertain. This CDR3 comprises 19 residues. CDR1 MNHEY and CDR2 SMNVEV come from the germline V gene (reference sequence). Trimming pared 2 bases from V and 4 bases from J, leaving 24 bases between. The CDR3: CASSLIGSNPTRRNQPQHF. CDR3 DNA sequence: TGTGCCAGCAGTTTAATAGGCTCAAACCCTACTCGCCGGAATCAGCCCCAGCATTTT.

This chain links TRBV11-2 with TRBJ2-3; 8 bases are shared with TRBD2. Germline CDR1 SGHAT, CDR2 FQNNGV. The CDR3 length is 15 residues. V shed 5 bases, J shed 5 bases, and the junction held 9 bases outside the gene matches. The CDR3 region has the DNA TGTGCCAGCAGCCCCCGGGGGGGAGAGGGAGATACGCAGTATTTT. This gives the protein CASSPRGGEGDTQYF.

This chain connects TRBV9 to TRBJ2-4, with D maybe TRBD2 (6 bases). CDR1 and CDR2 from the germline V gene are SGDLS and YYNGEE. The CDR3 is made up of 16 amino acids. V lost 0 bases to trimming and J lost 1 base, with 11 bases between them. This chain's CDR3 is CASSVDTGAAKNIQYF. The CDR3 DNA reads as TGTGCCAGCAGCGTAGATACGGGAGCCGCCAAAAACATTCAGTACTTC.

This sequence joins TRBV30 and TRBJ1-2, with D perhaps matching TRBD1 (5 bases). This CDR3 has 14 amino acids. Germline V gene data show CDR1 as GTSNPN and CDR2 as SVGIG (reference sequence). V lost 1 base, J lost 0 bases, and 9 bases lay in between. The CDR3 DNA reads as TGTGCCTGGAGTGAGACAGACTCTAACTATGGCTACACCTTC. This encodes CAWSETDSNYGYTF.

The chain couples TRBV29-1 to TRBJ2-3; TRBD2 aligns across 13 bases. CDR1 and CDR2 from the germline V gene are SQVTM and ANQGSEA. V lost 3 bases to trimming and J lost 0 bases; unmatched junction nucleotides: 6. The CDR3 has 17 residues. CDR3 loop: CSVDGTSGVDSTDTQYF. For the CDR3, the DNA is TGCAGCGTTGATGGGACTAGCGGGGTTGATAGCACAGATACGCAGTATTTT.

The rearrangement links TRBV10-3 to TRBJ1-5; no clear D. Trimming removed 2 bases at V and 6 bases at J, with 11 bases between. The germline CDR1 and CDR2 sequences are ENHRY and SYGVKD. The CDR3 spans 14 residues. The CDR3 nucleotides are TGTGCCATCAGTGAGGACGGGTCGGTTCAGCCCCAGCATTTT. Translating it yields CAISEDGSVQPQHF.

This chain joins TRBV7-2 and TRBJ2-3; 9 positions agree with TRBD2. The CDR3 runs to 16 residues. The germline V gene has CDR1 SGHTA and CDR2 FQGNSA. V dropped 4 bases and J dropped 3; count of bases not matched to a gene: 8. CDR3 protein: CASSSQMSGRTDTQYF. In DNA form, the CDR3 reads TGTGCCAGCAGCTCCCAAATGAGCGGGAGGACAGATACGCAGTATTTT.

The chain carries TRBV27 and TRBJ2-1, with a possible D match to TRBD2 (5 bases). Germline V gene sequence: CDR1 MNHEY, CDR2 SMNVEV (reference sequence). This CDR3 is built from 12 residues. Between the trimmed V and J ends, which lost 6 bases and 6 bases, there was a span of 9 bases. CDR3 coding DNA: TGTGCCAGCAGAGAAGGAGGCAATGAGCAGTTCTTC. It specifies CASREGGNEQFF.

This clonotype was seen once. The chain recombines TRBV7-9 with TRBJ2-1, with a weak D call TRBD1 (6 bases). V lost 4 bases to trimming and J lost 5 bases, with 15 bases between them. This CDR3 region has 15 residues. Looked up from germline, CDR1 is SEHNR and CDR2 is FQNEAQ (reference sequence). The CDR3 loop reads CASSSKKAGDNEQFF. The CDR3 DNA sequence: TGTGCCAGCAGCTCCAAAAAGGCAGGGGACAATGAGCAGTTCTTC.

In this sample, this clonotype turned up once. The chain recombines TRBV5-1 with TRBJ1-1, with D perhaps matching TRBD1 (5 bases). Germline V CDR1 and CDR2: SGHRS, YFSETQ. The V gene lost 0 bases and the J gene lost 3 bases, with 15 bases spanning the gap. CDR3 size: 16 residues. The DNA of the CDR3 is TGCGCCAGCAGCTTGGCCGTGGCAGGGACTTACACTGAAGCTTTCTTT. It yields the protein CASSLAVAGTYTEAFF.

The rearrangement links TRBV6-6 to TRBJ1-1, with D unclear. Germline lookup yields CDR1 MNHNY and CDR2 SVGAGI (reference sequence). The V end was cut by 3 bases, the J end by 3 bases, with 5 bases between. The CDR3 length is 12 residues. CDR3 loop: CASSYGDTEAFF. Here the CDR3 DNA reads TGTGCCAGCAGTTATGGGGACACTGAAGCTTTCTTT.

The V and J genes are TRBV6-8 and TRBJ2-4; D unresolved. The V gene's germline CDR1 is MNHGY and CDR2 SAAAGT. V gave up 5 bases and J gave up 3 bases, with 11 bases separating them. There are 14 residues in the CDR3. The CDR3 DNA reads TGTGCCAGCAGTCCCTCCGGGTTCAAAAACATTCAGTACTTC. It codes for CASSPSGFKNIQYF.

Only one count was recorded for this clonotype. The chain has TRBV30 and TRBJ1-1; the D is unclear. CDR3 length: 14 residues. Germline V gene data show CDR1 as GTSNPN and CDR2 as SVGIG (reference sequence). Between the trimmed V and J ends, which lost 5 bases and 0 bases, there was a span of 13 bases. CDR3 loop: CAWGSGGLNTEAFF. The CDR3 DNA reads TGTGCCTGGGGGTCTGGTGGGTTGAACACTGAAGCTTTCTTT.

The CDR3 DNA reads TGTGCCAGCAGCCCTGGGGGGGACACTGAAGCTTTCTTT. Translation gives CASSPGGDTEAFF. The chain couples TRBV7-3 to TRBJ1-1; D possibly corresponds to TRBD1 (5 bases). Trimming cost V 5 bases and J 3 bases, with 10 bases left between them. The CDR3 has 13 residues. Germline CDR1 reads SGHTA; CDR2 reads FQGTGA. Filled out from reference TRBV7-3 and TRBJ1-1, the complete variable domain reads GAGVSQTPSNKVTEKGKYVELRCDPISGHTALYWYRQSLGQGPEFLIYFQGTGAADDSGLPNDRFFAVRPEGSVSTLKIQRTERGDSAVYLCASSPGGDTEAFFGQGTRLTVV.

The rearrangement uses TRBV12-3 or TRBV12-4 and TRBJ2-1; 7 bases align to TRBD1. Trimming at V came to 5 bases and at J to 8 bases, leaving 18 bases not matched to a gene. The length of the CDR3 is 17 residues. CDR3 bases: TGTGCCAGCAGTCGAGGAACCGGGACAGTGTCCCGGGATGAGCAGTTCTTC. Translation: CASSRGTGTVSRDEQFF.